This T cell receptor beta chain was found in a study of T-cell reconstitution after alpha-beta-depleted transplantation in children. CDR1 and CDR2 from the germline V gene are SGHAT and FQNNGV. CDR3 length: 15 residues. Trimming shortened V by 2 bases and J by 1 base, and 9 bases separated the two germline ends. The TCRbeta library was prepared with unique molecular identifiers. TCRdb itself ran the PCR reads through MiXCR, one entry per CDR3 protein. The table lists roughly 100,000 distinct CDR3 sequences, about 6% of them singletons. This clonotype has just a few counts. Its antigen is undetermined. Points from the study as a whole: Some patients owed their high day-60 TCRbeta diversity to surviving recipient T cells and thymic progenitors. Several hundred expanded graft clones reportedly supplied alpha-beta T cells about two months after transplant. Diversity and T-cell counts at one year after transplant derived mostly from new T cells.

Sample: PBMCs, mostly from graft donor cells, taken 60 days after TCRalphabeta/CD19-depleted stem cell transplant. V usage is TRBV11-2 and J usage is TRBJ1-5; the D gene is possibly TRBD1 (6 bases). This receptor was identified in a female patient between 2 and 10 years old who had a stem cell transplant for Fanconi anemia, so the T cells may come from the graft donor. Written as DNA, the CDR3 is TGTGCCAGCAGCTTAAGGGGGGACAGCAATCAGCCCCAGCATTTT. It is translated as CASSLRGDSNQPQHF.